This T cell receptor beta chain was sequenced in a study of T-cell reconstitution after alpha-beta-depleted transplantation in children. A library of TCRbeta sequences, prepared with unique molecular identifiers, was generated. Using its own MiXCR run on the PCR reads, TCRdb lists one record per CDR3 protein. This sample yields a few hundred thousand distinct CDR3 sequences, of which around 13% are seen a single time; 2.2% belongs to the top ten. The germline CDR1 and CDR2 sequences are LGHNA and YSLEER. The V segment lost 0 bases and the J segment 0 bases; nucleotides outside the gene matches: 7. This CDR3 region has 18 residues.

The sample consisted of PBMCs, mostly from graft donor cells, taken 360 days after TCRalphabeta/CD19-depleted stem cell transplant. The sequence derives from a male patient younger than 18 who had a stem cell transplant for acute myeloid leukemia, so the T cells may come from the graft donor. This chain connects TRBV4-3 to TRBJ2-7, with 11 bases aligning to TRBD2. This CDR3 is CASSQDGLAGGSSYEQYF. CDR3 coding DNA: TGCGCCAGCAGCCAAGATGGTCTAGCGGGAGGTTCCTCCTACGAGCAGTACTTC.